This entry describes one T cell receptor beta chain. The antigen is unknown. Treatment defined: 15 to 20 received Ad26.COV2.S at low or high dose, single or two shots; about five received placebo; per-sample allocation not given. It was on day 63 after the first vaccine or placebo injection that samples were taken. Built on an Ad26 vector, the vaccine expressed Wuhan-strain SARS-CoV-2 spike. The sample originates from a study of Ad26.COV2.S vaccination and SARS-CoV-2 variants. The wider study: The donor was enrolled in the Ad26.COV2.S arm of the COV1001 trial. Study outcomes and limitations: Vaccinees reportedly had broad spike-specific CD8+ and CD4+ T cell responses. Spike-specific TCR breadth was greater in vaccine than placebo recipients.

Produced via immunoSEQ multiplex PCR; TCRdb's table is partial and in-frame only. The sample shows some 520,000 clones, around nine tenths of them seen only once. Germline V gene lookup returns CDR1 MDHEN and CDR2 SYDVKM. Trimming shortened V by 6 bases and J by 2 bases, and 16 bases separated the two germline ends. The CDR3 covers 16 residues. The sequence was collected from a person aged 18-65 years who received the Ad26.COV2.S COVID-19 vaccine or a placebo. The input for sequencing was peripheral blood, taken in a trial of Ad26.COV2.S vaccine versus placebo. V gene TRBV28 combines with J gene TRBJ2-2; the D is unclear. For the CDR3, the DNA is TGTGCCAGCAGACGTCCGTCAAGTTCAAACACCGGGGAGCTGTTTTTT. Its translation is CASRRPSSSNTGELFF.